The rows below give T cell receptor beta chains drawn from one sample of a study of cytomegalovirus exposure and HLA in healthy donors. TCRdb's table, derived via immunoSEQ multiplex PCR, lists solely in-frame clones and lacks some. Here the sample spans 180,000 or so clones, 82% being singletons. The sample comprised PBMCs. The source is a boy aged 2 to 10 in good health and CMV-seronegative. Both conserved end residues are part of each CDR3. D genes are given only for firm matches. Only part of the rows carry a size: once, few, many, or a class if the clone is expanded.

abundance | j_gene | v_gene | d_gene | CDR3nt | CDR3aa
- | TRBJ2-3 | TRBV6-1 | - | TGTGCCAGCAGTGAAATCTTAGCGGCAGATACGCAGTATTTT | CASSEILAADTQYF
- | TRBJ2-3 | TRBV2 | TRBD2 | TGTGCCAGCAGTGGGACTAGCGGTACGCGCACAGATACGCAGTATTTT | CASSGTSGTRTDTQYF
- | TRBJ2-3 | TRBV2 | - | TGTGCCACGACTCGGGGTACGCAGTATTTT | CATTRGTQYF
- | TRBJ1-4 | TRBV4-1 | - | TGCGCCAGCAGCCACGTAAACAGGGCAACTAATGAAAAACTGTTTTTT | CASSHVNRATNEKLFF
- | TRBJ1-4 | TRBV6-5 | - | TGTGCCAGCAGTTACGGGAGGGGGGAAAAACTGTTTTTT | CASSYGRGEKLFF
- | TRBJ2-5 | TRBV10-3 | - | TGTGCCATCAGCGGGCGGGACCCCCCCCAAGAGACCCAGTACTTC | CAISGRDPPQETQYF
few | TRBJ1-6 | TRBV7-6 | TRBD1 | TGTGCCAGCTCAGAGGGACAGGGCGACGGTTCACCCCTCCACTTT | CASSEGQGDGSPLHF
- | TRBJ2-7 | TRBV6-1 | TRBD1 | TGTGCCAGCAGTGTCCGGGACAGGACTCTTGACGAGCAGTACTTC | CASSVRDRTLDEQYF
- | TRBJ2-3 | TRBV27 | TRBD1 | TGTGCCAGCAGTTGGCTCAGGGGGCTAGGCACAGATACGCAGTATTTT | CASSWLRGLGTDTQYF
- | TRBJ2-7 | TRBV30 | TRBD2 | TGTGCCTGGAGTGTGGGTCAGACTAGCGGGGGTTACGAGCAGTACTTC | CAWSVGQTSGGYEQYF
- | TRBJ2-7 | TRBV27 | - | TGTGCCAGCAGTTTCTGGGGCAACGGCGAATACGAGCAGTACTTC | CASSFWGNGEYEQYF
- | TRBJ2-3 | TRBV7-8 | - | TGTGCCAGCGGTCATGGGGCTAGTTCAGATACGCAGTATTTT | CASGHGASSDTQYF
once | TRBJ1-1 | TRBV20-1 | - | TGCAGTGCACGGACAGTAGCAGCTTTCTTT | CSARTVAAFF
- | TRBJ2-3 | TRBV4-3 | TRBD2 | TGCGCCAGCAGCCAAGAACCTAGCGGGGAGACAGATACGCAGTATTTT | CASSQEPSGETDTQYF
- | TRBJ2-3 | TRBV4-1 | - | TGCGCCAGCAGCCAAGAGTGGCGGGGCACAGATACGCAGTATTTT | CASSQEWRGTDTQYF
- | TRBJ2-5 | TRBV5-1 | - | TGCGCCAGCAGCTTGGGCCCTAGCTCGGGGGAGGAGACCCAGTACTTC | CASSLGPSSGEETQYF
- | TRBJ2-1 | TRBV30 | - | TGTGCCTGGAGGGCGGTACCGTTCACCTACAATGAGCAGTTCTTC | CAWRAVPFTYNEQFF
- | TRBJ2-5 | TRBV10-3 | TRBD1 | TGTGCCATCAGTGAGCAGGGGGCTCAGGAGACCCAGTACTTC | CAISEQGAQETQYF
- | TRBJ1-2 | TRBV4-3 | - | TGCGCCAGCAGCCAAGGGGGGGGTAACTATGGCTACACCTTC | CASSQGGGNYGYTF
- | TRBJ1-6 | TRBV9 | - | TGTGCCAGCAGCCCCCCAGGGTGGTCGTTCAATTCACCCCTCCACTTT | CASSPPGWSFNSPLHF
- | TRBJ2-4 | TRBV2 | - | TGTGCCGCCGCGGAGGGTCAAAACATTCAGTACTTC | CAAAEGQNIQYF
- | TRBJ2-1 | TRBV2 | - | TGTGCCAGCAGTGACCAAGACTACCTCAATGAGCAGTTCTTC | CASSDQDYLNEQFF
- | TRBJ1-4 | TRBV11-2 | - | TGTGCCAGCAGCTCCCCTTCCGAGGAAAAACTGTTTTTT | CASSSPSEEKLFF
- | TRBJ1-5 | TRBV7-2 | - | TGTGCCAGCAGCTCGAGAGTTTATCAGCCCCAGCATTTT | CASSSRVYQPQHF
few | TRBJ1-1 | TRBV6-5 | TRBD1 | TGTGCCAGCAGAGACAGGGTTGAAGCTTTCTTT | CASRDRVEAFF
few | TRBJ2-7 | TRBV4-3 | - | TGCGCCAGCAGCCCTGGAGTCTTGTCCTCCTACGAGCAGTACTTC | CASSPGVLSSYEQYF
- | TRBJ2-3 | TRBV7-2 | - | TGTGCCAGCAGCTTAGCGCGGCCAGATACGCAGTATTTT | CASSLARPDTQYF
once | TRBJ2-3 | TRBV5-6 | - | TGTGCCAGCAGCTTCGATCCGGTCACCGCAGATACGCAGTATTTT | CASSFDPVTADTQYF
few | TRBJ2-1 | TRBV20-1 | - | TGCAGTGCAACTAGGATAAATGAGCAGTTCTTC | CSATRINEQFF
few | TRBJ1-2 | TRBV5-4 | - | TGTGCCAGCACCTTCGGTGGACCCCAGTCGGGATATGGCTACACCTTC | CASTFGGPQSGYGYTF
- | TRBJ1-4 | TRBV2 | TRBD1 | TGTGCCAGCAGTGAAGCGCTTGGACAGGATGAAAAACTGTTTTTT | CASSEALGQDEKLFF
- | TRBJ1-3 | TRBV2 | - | TGTGCCAGCCGCGGGGGGAGCTCTGGAAACACCATATATTTT | CASRGGSSGNTIYF
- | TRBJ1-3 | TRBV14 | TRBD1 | TGTGCCAGCAGCCAAGGCCCTTGGAGGGGGCTCGGAAACACCATATATTTT | CASSQGPWRGLGNTIYF
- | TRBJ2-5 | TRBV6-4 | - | TGTGCCAGCAGTGACCCCTTAGGGGAACGAGGCGAGACCCAGTACTTC | CASSDPLGERGETQYF
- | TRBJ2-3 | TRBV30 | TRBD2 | TGTGCCTGGAGTGACGGGGGGGACCCAGATACGCAGTATTTT | CAWSDGGDPDTQYF
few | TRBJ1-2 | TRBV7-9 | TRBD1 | TGTGCCAGCAGCTCACAGGGGTTTAAGGGCTACACCTTC | CASSSQGFKGYTF
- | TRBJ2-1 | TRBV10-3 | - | TGTGCCATCAGTCCCGACCTACTAACCTCCTACAATGAGCAGTTCTTC | CAISPDLLTSYNEQFF
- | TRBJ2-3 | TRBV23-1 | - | TGCGCCAGCAGTCAATCGAGCCGCCTCTCCAGCACAGATACGCAGTATTTT | CASSQSSRLSSTDTQYF
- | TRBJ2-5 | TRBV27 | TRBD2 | TGTGCCAGCAGTCTCACTAGCGGGGGGGCGTATTCCAGGGAGACCCAGTACTTC | CASSLTSGGAYSRETQYF
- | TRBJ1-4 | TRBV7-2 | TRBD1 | TGTGCCAGCAGCTTGGACAGGGGGAATGAAAAACTGTTTTTT | CASSLDRGNEKLFF
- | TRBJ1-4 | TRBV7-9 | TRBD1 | TGTGCCAGCACCACCCGGGACAGCTTAAATGAAAAACTGTTTTTT | CASTTRDSLNEKLFF
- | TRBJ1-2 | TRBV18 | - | TGTGCCAGCTCACCCACCACGGGGAGGGTTGACTATGGCTACACCTTC | CASSPTTGRVDYGYTF
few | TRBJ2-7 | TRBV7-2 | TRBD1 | TGTGCCAGCAGCTTAGGGCCCCCGCCAGGGGGAGAGCAGTACTTC | CASSLGPPPGGEQYF
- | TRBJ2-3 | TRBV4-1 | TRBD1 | TGCGCCAGCAGCCAAGGTTACGGGACAGGGGGTGTTACAGATACGCAGTATTTT | CASSQGYGTGGVTDTQYF
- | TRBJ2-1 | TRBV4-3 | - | TGCGCCAGCAGCCAGTCATCAGGGGCGAATGAGCAGTTCTTC | CASSQSSGANEQFF
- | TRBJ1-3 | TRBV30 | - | TGTGCCCGGAATTCGGGACTTTCTGGAAACACCATATATTTT | CARNSGLSGNTIYF
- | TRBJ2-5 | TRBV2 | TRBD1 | TGTGCCAGCAGTGGACAGGGGACAGCCCAAGAGACCCAGTACTTC | CASSGQGTAQETQYF
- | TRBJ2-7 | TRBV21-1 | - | TGTGCCAGCAGCAAAGTCCGTCGGGGACAGGATATCTACGAGCAGTACTTC | CASSKVRRGQDIYEQYF
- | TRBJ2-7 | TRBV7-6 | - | TGTGCCAGCAGCTTACGTGGGGGGACTTACGAGCAGTACTTC | CASSLRGGTYEQYF
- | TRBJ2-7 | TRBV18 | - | TGTGCCAGCTCACCGTCCAGGGCCCTGGGGGAGCAGTACTTC | CASSPSRALGEQYF
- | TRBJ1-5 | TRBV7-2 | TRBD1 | TGTGCCAGCAGCCTCCGGGACAGGGGCTATCAGCCCCAGCATTTT | CASSLRDRGYQPQHF
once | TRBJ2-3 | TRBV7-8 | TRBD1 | TGTGCCAGCAGCTTAGGGACAGGGTACACAGATACGCAGTATTTT | CASSLGTGYTDTQYF
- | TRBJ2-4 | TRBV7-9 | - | TGTGCCAGCAGCTTAGTCGAGGACATTCAGTACTTC | CASSLVEDIQYF
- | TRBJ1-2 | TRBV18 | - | TGTGCCAGCTCTCCGGACAGCCAGGGTAATGGCTACACCTTC | CASSPDSQGNGYTF
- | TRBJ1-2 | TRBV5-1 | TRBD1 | TGCGCCAGCAGAGGGGACAGAGCATATGGCTACACCTTC | CASRGDRAYGYTF
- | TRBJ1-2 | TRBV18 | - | TGTGCCAGCTCACCGAGCCAGGGAAAAGATGGCTACACCTTC | CASSPSQGKDGYTF
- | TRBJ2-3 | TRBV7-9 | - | TGTGCCAGCAGCTTTGGGGCAGTACGCACAGATACGCAGTATTTT | CASSFGAVRTDTQYF
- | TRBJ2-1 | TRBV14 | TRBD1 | TGTGCCAGCAGCACACGGACCGGGACAGGTTTGCGCAATGAGCAGTTCTTC | CASSTRTGTGLRNEQFF
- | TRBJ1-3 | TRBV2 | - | TGTGCCAGCAGAGACAGGTCCGGAAACACCATATATTTT | CASRDRSGNTIYF